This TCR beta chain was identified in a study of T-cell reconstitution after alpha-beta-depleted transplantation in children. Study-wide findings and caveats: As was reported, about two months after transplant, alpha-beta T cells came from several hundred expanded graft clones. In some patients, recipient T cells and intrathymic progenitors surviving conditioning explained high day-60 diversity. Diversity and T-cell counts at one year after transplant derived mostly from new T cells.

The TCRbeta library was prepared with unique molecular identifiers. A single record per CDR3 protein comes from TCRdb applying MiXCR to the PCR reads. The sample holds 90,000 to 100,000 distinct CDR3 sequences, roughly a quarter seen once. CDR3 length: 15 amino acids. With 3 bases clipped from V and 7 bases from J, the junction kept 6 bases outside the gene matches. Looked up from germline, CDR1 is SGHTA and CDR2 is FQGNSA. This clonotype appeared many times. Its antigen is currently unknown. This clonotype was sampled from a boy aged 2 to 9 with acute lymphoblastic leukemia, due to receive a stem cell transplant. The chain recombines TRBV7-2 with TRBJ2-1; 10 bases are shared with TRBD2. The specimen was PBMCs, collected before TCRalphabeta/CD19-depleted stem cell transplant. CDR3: CASSLTSGLLNEQFF. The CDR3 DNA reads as TGTGCCAGCAGCTTGACTAGCGGGCTTTTAAATGAGCAGTTCTTC. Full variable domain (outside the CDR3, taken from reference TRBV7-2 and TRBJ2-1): GAGVSQSPSNKVTEKGKDVELRCDPISGHTALYWYRQSLGQGLEFLIYFQGNSAPDKSGLPSDRFSAERTGGSVSTLTIQRTQQEDSAVYLCASSLTSGLLNEQFFGPGTRLTVL.